This is a list of T cell receptor beta chains from one sample in a study of early T cells in non-severe SARS-CoV-2 infection. A single record per CDR3 protein comes from TCRdb applying MiXCR to the 5' RACE reads. The sample shows some 98,000 distinct CDR3 sequences, approximately 11% of them seen only once. Input material: whole blood. These TCRs come from an adult who was a healthcare worker with PCR-confirmed SARS-CoV-2 infection or an uninfected control (not recorded which). CDR3s include the opening cysteine and the closing phenylalanine or tryptophan. Fields, in order: clone size, J gene, D gene, V gene, CDR3 protein, CDR3 DNA. D genes are given only for firm matches. Size tells how often a clone was seen (once, few, many) or the class of an expanded clone, and some rows leave it out.

clone size: few
J gene: TRBJ1-4
D gene: TRBD1
V gene: TRBV19
CDR3 protein: CASSMTPRTGEKLFF
CDR3 DNA: TGTGCCAGTAGTATGACCCCTCGGACAGGGGAAAAACTGTTTTTT

clone size: NA
J gene: TRBJ1-2
D gene: NA
V gene: TRBV6-1
CDR3 protein: CASKFNGYTF
CDR3 DNA: TGTGCCAGCAAGTTCAATGGCTACACCTTC

clone size: few
J gene: TRBJ1-4
D gene: NA
V gene: TRBV6-5
CDR3 protein: CASSTLRPATNEKLFF
CDR3 DNA: TGTGCCAGCAGTACCCTACGGCCCGCAACTAATGAAAAACTGTTTTTT

clone size: few
J gene: TRBJ2-3
D gene: TRBD2
V gene: TRBV3-1
CDR3 protein: CASSQTTSGYTDTQYF
CDR3 DNA: TGTGCCAGCAGCCAGACGACTAGCGGGTACACAGATACGCAGTATTTT

clone size: many
J gene: TRBJ2-5
D gene: NA
V gene: TRBV4-1
CDR3 protein: CASSQLGAGPETQYF
CDR3 DNA: TGCGCCAGCAGCCAATTAGGGGCAGGGCCGGAGACCCAGTACTTC

clone size: many
J gene: TRBJ2-6
D gene: NA
V gene: TRBV5-1
CDR3 protein: CASSSMTGTFSGANVLTF
CDR3 DNA: TGCGCCAGCAGCTCAATGACAGGAACTTTCTCTGGGGCCAACGTCCTGACTTTC

clone size: NA
J gene: TRBJ2-3
D gene: NA
V gene: TRBV7-8
CDR3 protein: CASSRRTLDTQYF
CDR3 DNA: TGTGCCAGCAGCCGTAGGACGTTGGATACGCAGTATTTT

clone size: many
J gene: TRBJ2-7
D gene: NA
V gene: TRBV2
CDR3 protein: CASTLDGTYEQYF
CDR3 DNA: TGTGCCAGCACCTTGGATGGGACCTACGAGCAGTACTTC

clone size: NA
J gene: TRBJ2-5
D gene: NA
V gene: TRBV3-1
CDR3 protein: CASSPAQETQYF
CDR3 DNA: TGTGCCAGCAGCCCTGCGCAAGAGACCCAGTACTTC

clone size: NA
J gene: TRBJ2-3
D gene: NA
V gene: TRBV29-1
CDR3 protein: CSPRLAGQADTQYF
CDR3 DNA: TGCAGCCCCCGCCTAGCGGGACAGGCAGATACGCAGTATTTT

clone size: NA
J gene: TRBJ2-2
D gene: NA
V gene: TRBV7-2
CDR3 protein: CASSPFTNTGELFF
CDR3 DNA: TGTGCCAGCAGCCCATTTACGAACACCGGGGAGCTGTTTTTT

clone size: few
J gene: TRBJ2-6
D gene: NA
V gene: TRBV12-3/TRBV12-4
CDR3 protein: CASSLAGRFSGANVLTF
CDR3 DNA: TGTGCCAGCAGTTTAGCTGGACGGTTCTCTGGGGCCAACGTCCTGACTTTC

clone size: NA
J gene: TRBJ2-4
D gene: NA
V gene: TRBV30
CDR3 protein: CAWSLAKNIQYF
CDR3 DNA: TGTGCCTGGAGCCTAGCCAAAAACATTCAGTACTTC

clone size: many
J gene: TRBJ1-6
D gene: NA
V gene: TRBV18
CDR3 protein: CASSATVRGNSPLHF
CDR3 DNA: TGTGCCAGCTCAGCGACCGTCAGGGGTAATTCACCCCTCCACTTT

clone size: many
J gene: TRBJ2-1
D gene: NA
V gene: TRBV5-4
CDR3 protein: CASSLALGNRDEQFF
CDR3 DNA: TGTGCCAGCAGCTTGGCATTAGGCAACAGAGATGAGCAGTTCTTC

clone size: NA
J gene: TRBJ1-2
D gene: NA
V gene: TRBV2
CDR3 protein: CASNPTESYGYTF
CDR3 DNA: TGTGCCAGCAACCCGACGGAGAGCTATGGCTACACCTTC

clone size: few
J gene: TRBJ1-2
D gene: NA
V gene: TRBV20-1
CDR3 protein: CSASGGRDYGYTF
CDR3 DNA: TGCAGTGCTAGTGGGGGTCGAGACTATGGCTACACCTTC

clone size: few
J gene: TRBJ2-5
D gene: NA
V gene: TRBV2
CDR3 protein: CASSDEPSVVETQYF
CDR3 DNA: TGTGCCAGCAGTGACGAGCCGAGCGTTGTAGAGACCCAGTACTTC

clone size: many
J gene: TRBJ1-2
D gene: NA
V gene: TRBV20-1
CDR3 protein: CSAIFRPNYGYTF
CDR3 DNA: TGCAGTGCTATATTTCGCCCTAACTATGGCTACACCTTC

clone size: NA
J gene: TRBJ2-3
D gene: TRBD2
V gene: TRBV7-3
CDR3 protein: CASSLGSGASTDTQYF
CDR3 DNA: TGTGCCAGCAGCTTAGGTAGCGGGGCTAGCACAGATACGCAGTATTTT

clone size: many
J gene: TRBJ1-6
D gene: TRBD1
V gene: TRBV4-1
CDR3 protein: CASSQDRRQGAHSPLHF
CDR3 DNA: TGCGCCAGCAGCCAAGATAGGCGTCAGGGGGCACACTCACCCCTCCACTTT

clone size: many
J gene: TRBJ2-3
D gene: NA
V gene: TRBV20-1
CDR3 protein: CSARDLLGEVQDTQYF
CDR3 DNA: TGCAGTGCTAGAGATCTTCTCGGGGAGGTGCAAGATACGCAGTATTTT

clone size: NA
J gene: TRBJ2-4
D gene: TRBD1
V gene: TRBV7-9
CDR3 protein: CASSLAKGAGAKNIQYF
CDR3 DNA: TGTGCCAGCAGCTTAGCGAAGGGGGCCGGGGCCAAAAACATTCAGTACTTC

clone size: many
J gene: TRBJ2-1
D gene: NA
V gene: TRBV28
CDR3 protein: CASSSRNEQFF
CDR3 DNA: TGTGCCAGCAGTTCCCGGAATGAGCAGTTCTTC

clone size: few
J gene: TRBJ2-2
D gene: TRBD1
V gene: TRBV7-9
CDR3 protein: CASSRDRRNTGELFF
CDR3 DNA: TGTGCCAGCAGCCGGGACAGGCGCAACACCGGGGAGCTGTTTTTT

clone size: many
J gene: TRBJ2-5
D gene: NA
V gene: TRBV29-1
CDR3 protein: CSVGQSKRETQYF
CDR3 DNA: TGCAGCGTTGGTCAGTCTAAGCGGGAGACCCAGTACTTC

clone size: NA
J gene: TRBJ2-1
D gene: NA
V gene: TRBV5-1
CDR3 protein: CASSLEPGPYNEQFF
CDR3 DNA: TGCGCCAGCAGCTTGGAACCGGGGCCTTACAATGAGCAGTTCTTC

clone size: few
J gene: TRBJ2-7
D gene: NA
V gene: TRBV6-5
CDR3 protein: CASSYGSSRGSYEQYF
CDR3 DNA: TGTGCCAGCAGTTACGGTTCCAGCCGGGGCTCCTACGAGCAGTACTTC

clone size: many
J gene: TRBJ2-1
D gene: NA
V gene: TRBV5-1
CDR3 protein: CASTHGGRVYEQFF
CDR3 DNA: TGCGCCAGCACCCATGGGGGCCGGGTCTATGAGCAGTTCTTC

clone size: NA
J gene: TRBJ2-1
D gene: NA
V gene: TRBV5-1
CDR3 protein: CASSFTGPQQNEQFF
CDR3 DNA: TGCGCCAGCAGCTTCACTGGGCCACAGCAGAATGAGCAGTTCTTC

clone size: NA
J gene: TRBJ2-7
D gene: NA
V gene: TRBV6-1
CDR3 protein: CASSDQGGYEQYF
CDR3 DNA: TGTGCCAGCAGTGATCAGGGGGGTTACGAGCAGTACTTC

clone size: NA
J gene: TRBJ2-3
D gene: NA
V gene: TRBV6-5
CDR3 protein: CASTRSAGGSTDTQYF
CDR3 DNA: TGTGCCAGCACCCGGTCGGCAGGGGGGAGCACAGATACGCAGTATTTT

clone size: NA
J gene: TRBJ1-5
D gene: TRBD1
V gene: TRBV12-3/TRBV12-4
CDR3 protein: CASSQTGGFQPQHF
CDR3 DNA: TGTGCCAGCAGCCAGACAGGGGGCTTTCAGCCCCAGCATTTT

clone size: once
J gene: TRBJ1-1
D gene: NA
V gene: TRBV7-3
CDR3 protein: CASSPTTGTEAFF
CDR3 DNA: TGTGCCAGCAGCCCCACAACAGGCACTGAAGCTTTCTTT

clone size: many
J gene: TRBJ2-7
D gene: NA
V gene: TRBV19
CDR3 protein: CASSIGGNEQYF
CDR3 DNA: TGTGCCAGTAGTATAGGTGGGAACGAGCAGTACTTC

clone size: many
J gene: TRBJ2-7
D gene: TRBD1
V gene: TRBV25-1
CDR3 protein: CASTSGGGEQYF
CDR3 DNA: TGTGCCAGCACATCAGGGGGCGGCGAGCAGTACTTC

clone size: few
J gene: TRBJ2-6
D gene: NA
V gene: TRBV9
CDR3 protein: CASSVGIGPDSGANVLTF
CDR3 DNA: TGTGCCAGCAGCGTAGGGATAGGACCAGACTCTGGGGCCAACGTCCTGACTTTC

clone size: many
J gene: TRBJ1-2
D gene: TRBD1
V gene: TRBV29-1
CDR3 protein: CSVKTGESGYTF
CDR3 DNA: TGCAGCGTTAAGACAGGGGAGAGCGGCTACACCTTC

clone size: NA
J gene: TRBJ2-1
D gene: TRBD1
V gene: TRBV13
CDR3 protein: CASSLADQGDEQFF
CDR3 DNA: TGTGCCAGCAGCTTAGCTGACCAGGGGGATGAGCAGTTCTTC

clone size: NA
J gene: TRBJ2-3
D gene: TRBD2
V gene: TRBV6-1
CDR3 protein: CASNNLLTTSVTDTQYF
CDR3 DNA: TGTGCCAGCAATAACCTCCTAACCACTAGCGTCACAGATACGCAGTATTTT

clone size: many
J gene: TRBJ1-1
D gene: NA
V gene: TRBV7-9
CDR3 protein: CASSFLGSGTEAFF
CDR3 DNA: TGTGCCAGCAGCTTCCTAGGGAGTGGCACTGAAGCTTTCTTT

clone size: few
J gene: TRBJ1-2
D gene: TRBD1
V gene: TRBV18
CDR3 protein: CASSPQGQGTADGYTF
CDR3 DNA: TGTGCCAGCTCGCCACAAGGGCAGGGGACAGCGGATGGCTACACCTTC

clone size: few
J gene: TRBJ1-2
D gene: NA
V gene: TRBV7-9
CDR3 protein: CASSFYSQANYGYTF
CDR3 DNA: TGTGCCAGCAGCTTCTACAGCCAAGCTAACTATGGCTACACCTTC

clone size: many
J gene: TRBJ2-2
D gene: TRBD1
V gene: TRBV29-1
CDR3 protein: CSATGGAPGELFF
CDR3 DNA: TGCAGCGCCACAGGGGGCGCCCCCGGGGAGCTGTTTTTT

clone size: many
J gene: TRBJ1-2
D gene: NA
V gene: TRBV29-1
CDR3 protein: CSVQPGYTF
CDR3 DNA: TGCAGCGTTCAACCTGGCTACACCTTC

clone size: few
J gene: TRBJ2-2
D gene: NA
V gene: TRBV12-3/TRBV12-4
CDR3 protein: CASSYPTGSGELFF
CDR3 DNA: TGTGCCAGCAGTTACCCAACAGGGAGCGGGGAGCTGTTTTTT